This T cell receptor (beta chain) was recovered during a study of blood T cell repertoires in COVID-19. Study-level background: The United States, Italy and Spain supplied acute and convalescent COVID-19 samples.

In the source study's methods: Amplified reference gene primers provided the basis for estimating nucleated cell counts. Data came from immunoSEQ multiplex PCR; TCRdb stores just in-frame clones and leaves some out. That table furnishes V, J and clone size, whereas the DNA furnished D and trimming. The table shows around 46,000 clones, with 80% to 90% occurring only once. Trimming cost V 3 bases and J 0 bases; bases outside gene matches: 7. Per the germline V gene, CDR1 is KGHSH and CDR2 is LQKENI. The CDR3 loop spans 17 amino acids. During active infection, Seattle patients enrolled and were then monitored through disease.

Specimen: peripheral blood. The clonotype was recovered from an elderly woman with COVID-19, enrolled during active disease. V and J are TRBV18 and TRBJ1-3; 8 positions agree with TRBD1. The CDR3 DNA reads TGTGCCAGCTCACCTCTGGGACAGGCTTTCTCTGGAAACACCATATATTTT. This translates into CASSPLGQAFSGNTIYF.